This paragraph reports one T cell receptor (beta chain). Antigen: not known. V shed 4 bases and J 3 bases; nucleotides not matched to a gene: 14. This CDR3 comprises 18 residues. Germline loops: CDR1 SGDLS, CDR2 YYNGEE. The entry originates in a study of long-term antiretroviral therapy in people with HIV. Notes on the study in general: Pre-ART-expanded clones dominated the repertoire at all time points. The study found narrower CDR3 length ranges in HIV repertoires than in controls.

Survey level was the resolution at which the v3.0 immunoSEQ assay ran. Sequencing efforts were directed toward about 40,000-55,000 T-cell genomes per sample. Clones were read by immunoSEQ multiplex PCR, and TCRdb kept only the in-frame ones, dropping some. The sample holds about 34,000 clones, 83% seen once. Cryopreserved PBMC samples of about 1-10 million cells were used for DNA extraction. The material was unsorted PBMCs, obtained 0.4 years before starting antiretroviral therapy. V gene TRBV9 combines with J gene TRBJ2-5; 11 bases match TRBD2. This clonotype originated in a man younger than 30 with HIV. The CDR3 spells CASSTSPGGSGGEETQYF. The DNA of the CDR3 is TGTGCCAGCAGCACCTCCCCGGGGGGTAGCGGGGGGGAAGAGACCCAGTACTTC.